This T cell receptor beta chain was profiled in a study of naive and memory T cell subsets. Study findings and constraints: Potentially, T cell activation and differentiation skew this RNA-based measurement.

An oligonucleotide containing a UMI was ligated to the 3' end of TCR cDNA. Input was roughly 1 to 1,100 ng of DNase-treated total RNA without cell sorting. This clonotype was seen ten or more times. No antigen is known for it. Germline CDR1 and CDR2: SGHRS and YFSETQ. The CDR3 has 13 residues. V gave up 0 bases and J gave up 5 bases, with 8 bases separating them. Four PCR rounds used nested alpha and beta constant region primers plus the SP2 primer. Alpha and beta constant region primers primed reverse transcription for blood and skin samples. TCRdb used MiXCR to reprocess the 5' RACE reads, holding one entry per CDR3 protein. Of about 56,000 distinct CDR3 sequences detected, less than 10% appear once; the ten largest clones hold 9% to 10%.

The TCR comes from a female donor in good health. V is TRBV5-1 and J is TRBJ2-5, with unresolved D. This CDR3 is CASSLVVGETQYF. The CDR3 nucleotides are TGCGCCAGCAGCTTGGTCGTAGGGGAGACCCAGTACTTC. Using reference TRBV5-1 and TRBJ2-5 for the parts outside the CDR3, the full variable domain is KAGVTQTPRYLIKTRGQQVTLSCSPISGHRSVSWYQQTPGQGLQFLFEYFSETQRNKGNFPGRFSGRQFSNSRSEMNVSTLELGDSALYLCASSLVVGETQYFGPGTRLLVL.